This TCR beta chain stems from a study of control samples from healthy donors and cancer patients. This clone came up once. Germline CDR1 KGHSH, CDR2 LQKENI. The ends were cut back, 2 bases at V and 11 bases at J, with 12 bases in the middle. This CDR3 region has 13 residues. The assay was immunoSEQ multiplex PCR, and TCRdb's table has in-frame clones only and misses some. Here the sample spans 100,000 to 150,000 clones, roughly 91% being singletons. The TCR was taken from a man in his forties or fifties in good health. Sequencing used blood. The rearrangement joins TRBV18 to TRBJ1-4, with unresolved D. CDR3 amino acids: CASSPSEARKLFF. The CDR3 coding sequence is TGTGCCAGCTCACCATCTGAGGCACGGAAACTGTTTTTT.